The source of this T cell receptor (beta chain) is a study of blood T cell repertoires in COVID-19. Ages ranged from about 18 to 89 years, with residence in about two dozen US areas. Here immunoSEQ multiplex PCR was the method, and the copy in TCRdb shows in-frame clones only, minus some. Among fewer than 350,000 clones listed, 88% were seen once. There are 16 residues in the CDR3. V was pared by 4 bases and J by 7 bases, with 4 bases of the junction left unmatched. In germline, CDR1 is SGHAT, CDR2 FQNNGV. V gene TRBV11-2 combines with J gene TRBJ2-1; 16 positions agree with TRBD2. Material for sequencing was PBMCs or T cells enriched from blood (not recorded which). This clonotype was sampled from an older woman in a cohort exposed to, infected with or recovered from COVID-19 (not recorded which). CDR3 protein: CASSSGLAGGGNEQFF. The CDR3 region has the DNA TGTGCCAGCAGCTCGGGACTAGCGGGAGGGGGGAATGAGCAGTTCTTC.